These 7 T cell receptor beta chains were sequenced from one sample in a study of metastatic and nonmetastatic thyroid tumors. No patient had received any treatment before thyroid surgery. TCRdb re-analyzed the PCR reads using MiXCR. Seen here are tens of thousands of clones, approximately 15% observed once, and the top ten hold 6.9%. The sequencing input was blood. The receptors were gathered from a female donor with papillary thyroid cancer or a benign thyroid nodule (not recorded which). Some clones in this sample may be carry-over from other donors' samples.

The table lists this clone with many counts. The chain joins TRBV6-1 to TRBJ2-7, with 13 positions matching TRBD2. The CDR3 loop spans 16 amino acids. The J segment lost 7 bases and the V segment lost 3 bases, leaving 9 bases of the junction unmatched. Germline lookup yields CDR1 MNHNS and CDR2 SASEGT. The DNA of the CDR3 is TGTGCCAGCAGTGAGTACGGGACTAGCGGGATTGGGGAGCAGTACTTC. Residues: CASSEYGTSGIGEQYF.

This clone showed up many times. The chain is built from TRBV7-2 and TRBJ1-2; D may be TRBD1 (5 bases). The germline V gene has CDR1 SGHTA and CDR2 FQGNSA. The CDR3 contains 15 residues. Trimming left V 5 bases short and J 4 bases short, with 17 bases between. CDR3 nucleotides: TGTGCCAGCAGCCCGGGCTGGGGGGGAACCTATGGCTACACCTTC. Encoded protein: CASSPGWGGTYGYTF.

This clone was detected ten times or more. J is TRBJ2-3 and V is TRBV6-4; 8 bases fit TRBD2. The trim removed 8 bases at V and 3 bases at J, leaving 10 bases unmatched. The CDR3 consists of 15 residues. Looked up from germline, CDR1 is MRHNA and CDR2 is SNTAGT. Written as DNA, the CDR3 is TGTGCCAGCCGACCGTCGGGGGGGAGGACAGATACGCAGTATTTT. Residues: CASRPSGGRTDTQYF.

This clone appeared many times. CDR3 nucleotides: TGTGCCAGCAGTTACAGGGGACGGGAATACGAGCAGTACTTC. Translation gives CASSYRGREYEQYF. The chain employs TRBV12-3 or TRBV12-4 and TRBJ2-7, with 7 bases that match TRBD1. The CDR3 length is 14 residues. V lost 4 bases to trimming and J lost 4 bases; unmatched junction nucleotides: 7.

This clone was seen repeatedly, ten times or more. The rearrangement joins TRBV4-1 to TRBJ2-7; no clear D. CDR1 and CDR2 from the germline V gene are MGHRA and YSYEKL. The CDR3 is made up of 15 amino acids. V was cut by 0 bases and J by 4 bases, with 13 bases left in between. The CDR3 DNA is TGCGCCAGCAGCCAAGAGGCTAGGCTTTCATACGAGCAGTACTTC. It yields the protein CASSQEARLSYEQYF.

Details on this clone: The germline gene is not matched at one end of the junction; a read error may be the cause. The chain has TRBV28 and TRBJ1-4; D might be TRBD1 (5 bases). The CDR3 spans 15 residues. Germline V gene data show CDR1 as MDHEN and CDR2 as SYDVKM. The CDR3 sequence is CASSPPGSLGEKMFF. In nucleotides, the CDR3 is TGTGCCAGCAGTCCCCCCGGTTCTTTGGGGGAAAAAATGTTTTTT.

This rearrangement joins TRBV2 to TRBJ1-3, with 8 bases identical to TRBD1. There are 16 residues in the CDR3. Germline CDR1 SNHLY, CDR2 FYNNEI. V was clipped by 6 bases and J by 5 bases; unmatched bases: 12. The CDR3 nucleotides read TGTGCCAGCAGCGCGTGCCCGACAGGGGCTCGAAACACCATATATTTT. Translated, it gives CASSACPTGARNTIYF.